A single sample is the source of the 20 T cell receptor beta chains below, sequenced in a study of shared clonotypes between healthy human individuals. The assay was immunoSEQ multiplex PCR, and TCRdb's table has in-frame clones only and misses some. Here the sample spans about 1.5 million clones, about 98% being singletons. The sequenced material came from naive CD4+ T cells sorted from blood. Regarding subset: CD45RA+ positively selected. Every receptor here comes from a man aged 25 to 40 in good health.

This chain connects TRBV7-9 to TRBJ2-3, with 15 positions matching TRBD2. J lost 0 bases, V lost 5 bases, and 9 bases had no gene match. This CDR3 region has 19 residues. The germline gives CDR1 SEHNR, CDR2 FQNEAQ (reference sequence). The CDR3, as DNA: TGTGCCAGCAGCACTGGAGGACTAGCGGGAGGGCCTAGCACAGATACGCAGTATTTT. It is translated as CASSTGGLAGGPSTDTQYF.

The gene calls are TRBV5-1 and TRBJ1-1; possibly TRBD1 for D (5 bases). The CDR3 runs 13 residues. V lost 0 bases and J lost 7, with 10 bases in between. Germline CDR1 is SGHRS and CDR2 is YFSETQ. In DNA form, the CDR3 reads TGCGCCAGCAGCTTGGACGTACAGGATGAAGCTTTCTTT. Its translation: CASSLDVQDEAFF.

The rearrangement links TRBV5-1 to TRBJ2-1; D perhaps matches TRBD1 (6 bases). Deletions cut 2 bases from V and 8 bases from J, with 17 bases between. This CDR3 is built from 15 residues. CDR1 SGHRS and CDR2 YFSETQ come from the germline V gene. The CDR3 here is CASSFPRGWGDEQFF. Written as DNA, the CDR3 is TGCGCCAGCAGCTTCCCCAGGGGCTGGGGTGATGAGCAGTTCTTC.

The rearrangement joins TRBV10-2 to TRBJ2-1, with 10 bases that match TRBD2. Per germline, CDR1 WSHSY and CDR2 SAAADI. V lost 6 bases and J lost 7; bases outside the gene matches: 6. The CDR3 sequence is 14 residues long. Here the CDR3 reads CASSSSGSRNEQFF. The CDR3 bases are TGCGCCAGCAGCTCTAGCGGGAGTCGGAATGAGCAGTTCTTC.

This clone appeared a single time. The V and J genes are TRBV5-4 and TRBJ2-7; weak D call: TRBD2 (6 bases). Per the germline V gene, CDR1 is SGHNT and CDR2 is YYREEE (reference sequence). The CDR3 is made up of 14 amino acids. V was clipped by 5 bases and J by 0 bases, with 12 bases between them. CDR3 loop: CASRSGTGSYEQYF. The DNA of the CDR3 is TGTGCCAGCAGGTCCGGGACTGGCTCCTACGAGCAGTACTTC.

This clone was found once. This chain uses TRBV19 with TRBJ2-1, with 10 bases identical to TRBD2. Trimming at V came to 1 base and at J to 12 bases, leaving 3 bases not matched to a gene. CDR1 is LNHDA and CDR2 is SQIVND in the germline V gene (reference sequence). CDR3 size: 13 residues. For the CDR3, the DNA is TGTGCCAGTAGTATAGTCAGCGGGAGGGGGCAGTTCTTC. This codes for CASSIVSGRGQFF.

This sequence joins TRBV19 and TRBJ1-1, with D unresolved. There are 10 residues in the CDR3. The germline CDR1 and CDR2 sequences are LNHDA and SQIVND (reference sequence). V lost 5 bases and J lost 8, with 6 bases in between. The CDR3 DNA is TGTGCCAGTAGTGGAGGCGAAGCTTTCTTT. Amino acid sequence: CASSGGEAFF.

The rearrangement joins TRBV5-3 to TRBJ1-5, with TRBD1 identical over 8 bases. TRBV5-3 qualifies as an ORF whose function is uncertain. The CDR3 contains 19 residues. The J segment lost 5 bases and the V segment lost 2 bases, leaving 18 bases of the junction unmatched. The CDR3 is CARSFHLRATGERDQPQHF. CDR3 sequence (DNA): TGTGCCAGAAGCTTCCACCTGAGAGCGACAGGGGAACGGGATCAGCCCCAGCATTTT.

A remark on this clone: Other DNA sequences in this sample translate to the same CDR3. V usage is TRBV20-1 and J usage is TRBJ2-3; no reliable D call. V was clipped by 3 bases and J by 6 bases, with 7 bases between them. The CDR3 is made up of 11 amino acids. CDR1 DFQATT and CDR2 SNEGSKA come from the germline V gene (reference sequence). Here the CDR3 reads CSASLVDTQYF. DNA for the CDR3: TGCAGTGCTAGTCTGGTTGATACGCAGTATTTT.

The chain carries TRBV15 and TRBJ2-2; TRBD1 is a possible D gene (6 bases). Trimming removed 0 bases at V and 1 base at J, with 9 bases between. Germline CDR1 and CDR2: LNHNV and YYDKDF (reference sequence). The CDR3 length is 16 residues. The CDR3 nucleotides are TGTGCCACCAGCAGAGAACAGACAGGGAACACCGGGGAGCTGTTTTTT. Residues: CATSREQTGNTGELFF. Using reference TRBV15 and TRBJ2-2 for the parts outside the CDR3, the full variable domain is DAMVIQNPRYQVTQFGKPVTLSCSQTLNHNVMYWYQQKSSQAPKLLFHYYDKDFNNEADTPDNFQSRRPNTSFCFLDIRSPGLGDTAMYLCATSREQTGNTGELFFGEGSRLTVL.

The J gene is TRBJ2-7, the V gene TRBV6-1; perhaps TRBD1 as D (6 bases). CDR1 MNHNS and CDR2 SASEGT come from the germline V gene. V was cut by 0 bases and J by 0 bases, with 12 bases left in between. The CDR3 totals 16 residues. This CDR3 reads CASSEAVTGRSYEQYF. The CDR3 DNA sequence: TGTGCCAGCAGTGAAGCCGTGACAGGACGCTCCTACGAGCAGTACTTC.

V gene TRBV29-1 combines with J gene TRBJ1-5, with 11 bases aligning to TRBD1. The CDR3 length is 14 residues. V lost 5 bases, J lost 10 bases, and 10 bases stayed unmatched. Germline V gene lookup returns CDR1 SQVTM and CDR2 ANQGSEA. The CDR3 region is CSVRTGGAGQPQHF. The CDR3 DNA reads TGCAGCGTTCGGACAGGGGGCGCGGGTCAACCCCAGCATTTT.

The chain combines TRBV5-1 with TRBJ2-4; D remains unclear. Trimming took 1 base from V and 6 from J, leaving 14 bases between them. The CDR3 covers 15 residues. Germline loops: CDR1 SGHRS, CDR2 YFSETQ. The CDR3 region is CASSLSIGRVNIQYF. DNA for the CDR3: TGCGCCAGCAGCTTGTCCATCGGCCGCGTAAACATTCAGTACTTC.

The J gene is TRBJ2-4, the V gene TRBV6-5; D ambiguous. Germline CDR1 is MNHEY and CDR2 is SVGAGI. The CDR3 totals 15 residues. V lost 3 bases and J 7 bases, leaving 16 bases between the germline ends. The CDR3 reads CASSYAPTPPNIQYF. The CDR3 coding sequence is TGTGCCAGCAGTTATGCCCCAACTCCCCCCAACATTCAGTACTTC.

V usage is TRBV2 and J usage is TRBJ1-1; D gene ambiguous. CDR1 and CDR2 (germline): SNHLY, FYNNEI. V was shortened by 10 bases and J by 1 base, with 16 bases between the two germline ends. CDR3 length: 14 amino acids. CDR3 nucleotides: TGTGCCACATTAAACCCCGGGAGGAACACTGAAGCTTTCTTT. Amino acids: CATLNPGRNTEAFF. Full variable domain (outside the CDR3, taken from reference TRBV2 and TRBJ1-1): EPEVTQTPSHQVTQMGQEVILRCVPISNHLYFYWYRQILGQKVEFLVSFYNNEISEKSEIFDDQFSVERPDGSNFTLKIRSTKLEDSAMYFCATLNPGRNTEAFFGQGTRLTVV.

About this clone itself: Within the sample, other DNA sequences also encode this same CDR3. The chain carries TRBV2 and TRBJ1-2, with D perhaps TRBD1 (5 bases). Germline V CDR1 and CDR2: SNHLY, FYNNEI. The CDR3 spans 13 residues. The ends were cut back, 3 bases at V and 0 bases at J, with 5 bases in the middle. Here the CDR3 reads CASSDRANYGYTF. CDR3 in DNA: TGTGCCAGCAGTGACAGGGCTAACTATGGCTACACCTTC.

With respect to this clone: The sample carries other DNA sequences with the same CDR3. The V and J genes are TRBV5-1 and TRBJ2-2; D tentatively reads TRBD1 or TRBD2 (5 bases each). The germline V and J ends were trimmed by 7 bases and 3 bases, with 10 bases remaining between them. Germline values: CDR1 SGHRS, CDR2 YFSETQ. The CDR3 is 13 amino acids. The CDR3 sequence: CASFRDDTGELFF. CDR3 coding DNA: TGCGCCAGCTTCCGGGACGACACCGGGGAGCTGTTTTTT.

The table lists this clone with a count of one. J is TRBJ2-5 and V is TRBV9; TRBD1 matches 7 bases. The CDR3 contains 16 residues. Losses at the gene ends were 9 bases for V and 5 bases for J; bases not matched to a gene: 19. The V gene's germline CDR1 is SGDLS and CDR2 YYNGEE. The CDR3 sequence: CAIRWMGQLKMETQYF. CDR3 in DNA: TGTGCCATCCGCTGGATGGGACAGCTTAAGATGGAGACCCAGTACTTC. Full variable domain (remainder filled in from reference TRBV9 and TRBJ2-5): DSGVTQTPKHLITATGQRVTLRCSPRSGDLSVYWYQQSLDQGLQFLIQYYNGEERAKGNILERFSAQQFPDLHSELNLSSLELGDSALYFCAIRWMGQLKMETQYFGPGTRLLVL.

The CDR3 DNA is TGTGCCAGCAGTTTGGGCCCGGGACAGGCTAACTATGGCTACACCTTC. This sequence encodes CASSLGPGQANYGYTF. V usage is TRBV2 and J usage is TRBJ1-2, with TRBD1 matching over 8 bases. This CDR3 region has 16 residues. Germline V gives CDR1 SNHLY, CDR2 FYNNEI. The junction had 8 bases not matched to a gene; V was cut back by 5 bases and J by 0 bases.

The chain uses TRBV11-2 and TRBJ2-3, with a possible D match to TRBD2 (5 bases). V lost 3 bases, J lost 2 bases, and 18 bases lay in between. The CDR3 is 17 residues long. From germline, CDR1 is SGHAT and CDR2 FQNNGV. The CDR3 sequence: CASSFVARWGVTDTQYF. The DNA of the CDR3 is TGTGCCAGCAGCTTCGTCGCTAGGTGGGGAGTCACAGATACGCAGTATTTT.